The 12 T cell receptor beta chains below were found in one sample sequenced in a study of T cell changes during pregnancy in multiple sclerosis. Method: immunoSEQ multiplex PCR; TCRdb's copy keeps in-frame clones and lacks some. The table records 20,000 to 25,000 clones, about 86% of them present only once. Sequencing was performed on CD4+ T cells from peripheral blood mononuclear cells, taken in the first trimester of pregnancy. These receptors were obtained from a female donor in good health, enrolled as a control in a pregnancy study.

This chain uses TRBV7-9 with TRBJ1-5; 8 bases line up with TRBD1. V lost 6 bases and J lost 4; bases outside the gene matches: 5. This CDR3 has 14 residues. CDR1 is SEHNR and CDR2 is FQNEAQ in the germline V gene (reference sequence). The DNA of the CDR3 is TGTGCCAGCAGTCGGGACAGGCATAATCAGCCCCAGCATTTT. This encodes CASSRDRHNQPQHF.

This clone was found once. V is TRBV4-1 and J is TRBJ2-7; 10 nucleotides agree with TRBD2. V shed 3 bases, J shed 3 bases, and the junction held 11 bases outside the gene matches. The germline CDR1 and CDR2 sequences are MGHRA and YSYEKL. The CDR3 has 17 amino acids. The CDR3 DNA reads as TGCGCCAGCAGCCAGATGGAACCGGGACTAGCGATCTACGAGCAGTACTTC. Translation: CASSQMEPGLAIYEQYF.

The chain is built from TRBV30 and TRBJ2-3, with D unresolved. The CDR3 is made up of 12 amino acids. V was clipped by 2 bases and J by 1 base, with 4 bases between them. Germline CDR1 reads GTSNPN; CDR2 reads SVGIG (reference sequence). This CDR3 is CAWSPGTDTQYF. CDR3 DNA sequence: TGTGCCTGGAGTCCTGGCACAGATACGCAGTATTTT.

The V gene is TRBV6-5, the J gene TRBJ2-7, with 8 bases aligning to TRBD1. From germline, CDR1 is MNHEY and CDR2 SVGAGI. V lost 5 bases and J lost 5; bases outside the gene matches: 11. This CDR3 has 15 amino acids. The CDR3 is CASSHTGQASHEQYF. The DNA for the CDR3 is TGTGCCAGCAGTCACACGGGACAGGCTTCCCACGAGCAGTACTTC.

The chain employs TRBV5-1 and TRBJ2-5; 7 nucleotides agree with TRBD1. CDR1 is SGHRS, CDR2 YFSETQ, per germline. The CDR3 loop spans 19 amino acids. The V segment lost 7 bases and the J segment 7 bases; nucleotides outside the gene matches: 28. The CDR3 loop reads CASRAPPPGQRFFFGTQYF. The CDR3 DNA follows: TGCGCCAGCCGTGCCCCCCCACCGGGACAGCGGTTTTTTTTTGGGACCCAGTACTTC.

The chain links TRBV7-8 to TRBJ2-7; weak D call: TRBD2 (6 bases). CDR3 length: 15 amino acids. V was pared by 5 bases and J by 4 bases, with 18 bases between. The V gene's germline CDR1 is SGHVS and CDR2 FQNEAQ. CDR3: CASSPQGPGVYEQYF. For the CDR3, the DNA is TGTGCCAGCAGCCCCCAAGGTCCGGGGGTATACGAGCAGTACTTC.

This chain uses TRBV7-3 with TRBJ2-3, with TRBD2 as a possible D gene (5 bases). The CDR3 is 16 amino acids. Germline values: CDR1 SGHTA, CDR2 FQGTGA. The germline V and J ends were trimmed by 5 bases and 3 bases, with 18 bases remaining between them. The chain's CDR3 is CASSLSASRRTDTQYF. DNA of the CDR3: TGTGCCAGCAGCCTAAGCGCTAGCAGGAGGACAGATACGCAGTATTTT.

This clone was observed once. The chain joins TRBV7-8 to TRBJ1-2; weak D call: TRBD1 (5 bases). This CDR3 is 13 amino acids long. Germline-derived CDR1 and CDR2 are SGHVS and FQNEAQ. The ends were cut back, 2 bases at V and 6 bases at J, with 10 bases in the middle. The CDR3 sequence is CASSLREGNGYTF. CDR3 DNA: TGTGCCAGCAGCTTACGGGAGGGGAATGGCTACACCTTC.

The CDR3, as DNA: TGCGCCAGCAGCCCCGCGGGGTCAGATACGCAGTATTTT. Encoded protein: CASSPAGSDTQYF. The V and J genes are TRBV5-1 and TRBJ2-3; TRBD2 might be the D (6 bases). The ends were cut back, 4 bases at V and 4 bases at J, with 10 bases in the middle. This CDR3 region has 13 residues. From germline, CDR1 is SGHRS and CDR2 YFSETQ.

The V and J genes are TRBV18 and TRBJ2-3; TRBD1 matches at 9 bases. CDR3 length: 14 amino acids. V was pared by 3 bases and J by 5 bases, with 3 bases of the junction left unmatched. The germline CDR1 and CDR2 sequences are KGHSH and LQKENI. CDR3 sequence reads: CASSPRDREDTQYF. CDR3 in DNA: TGTGCCAGCTCACCCCGGGACAGGGAAGATACGCAGTATTTT.

The V and J genes are TRBV7-9 and TRBJ1-4; possible D gene TRBD1, 5 bases. Per germline, CDR1 SEHNR and CDR2 FQNEAQ (reference sequence). The V end lost 10 bases, the J end lost 8 bases, and 17 bases lay between the germline ends. This CDR3 spans 13 amino acids. CDR3 sequence reads: CATSPGGREKLFF. The CDR3 region has the DNA TGTGCCACCTCCCCGGGGGGGAGGGAAAAACTGTTTTTT. The full variable domain, completed using reference TRBV7-9 and TRBJ1-4, is DTGVSQNPRHKITKRGQNVTFRCDPISEHNRLYWYRQTLGQGPEFLTYFQNEAQLEKSRLLSDRFSAERPKGSFSTLEIQRTEQGDSAMYLCATSPGGREKLFFGSGTQLSVL.

This rearrangement joins TRBV13 to TRBJ2-7, with 8 bases lining up with TRBD2. Trimming at V came to 5 bases and at J to 3 bases, leaving 12 bases not matched to a gene. Germline loops: CDR1 PRHDT, CDR2 FYEKMQ (reference sequence). This CDR3 contains 16 residues. The CDR3 region is CASSPSGRPPLYEQYF. DNA of the CDR3: TGTGCCAGCAGCCCGAGCGGGAGACCCCCCCTCTACGAGCAGTACTTC.